This TCR beta chain was recovered during a study of blood T cell repertoires in COVID-19. Trimming removed 0 bases from V and 0 bases from J, with 8 bases in between. Looked up from germline, CDR1 is SGHRS and CDR2 is YFSETQ. This CDR3 region has 15 residues. The assay was immunoSEQ multiplex PCR, and TCRdb's table has in-frame clones only and misses some. The repertoire holds fewer than 350,000 clones, approximately 85% seen once, with more than 2% in the top ten. The origin of this receptor is a man between 25 and 39 years old who had recovered from COVID-19. Sample: PBMCs or T cells enriched from blood (not recorded which). The chain uses TRBV5-1 and TRBJ2-3, with D possibly matching TRBD1 (5 bases). The CDR3: CASSLGPGSTDTQYF. Written as DNA, the CDR3 is TGCGCCAGCAGCTTGGGTCCAGGGAGCACAGATACGCAGTATTTT. Looking up the rest from reference TRBV5-1 and TRBJ2-3 gives the full variable domain: KAGVTQTPRYLIKTRGQQVTLSCSPISGHRSVSWYQQTPGQGLQFLFEYFSETQRNKGNFPGRFSGRQFSNSRSEMNVSTLELGDSALYLCASSLGPGSTDTQYFGPGTRLTVL.